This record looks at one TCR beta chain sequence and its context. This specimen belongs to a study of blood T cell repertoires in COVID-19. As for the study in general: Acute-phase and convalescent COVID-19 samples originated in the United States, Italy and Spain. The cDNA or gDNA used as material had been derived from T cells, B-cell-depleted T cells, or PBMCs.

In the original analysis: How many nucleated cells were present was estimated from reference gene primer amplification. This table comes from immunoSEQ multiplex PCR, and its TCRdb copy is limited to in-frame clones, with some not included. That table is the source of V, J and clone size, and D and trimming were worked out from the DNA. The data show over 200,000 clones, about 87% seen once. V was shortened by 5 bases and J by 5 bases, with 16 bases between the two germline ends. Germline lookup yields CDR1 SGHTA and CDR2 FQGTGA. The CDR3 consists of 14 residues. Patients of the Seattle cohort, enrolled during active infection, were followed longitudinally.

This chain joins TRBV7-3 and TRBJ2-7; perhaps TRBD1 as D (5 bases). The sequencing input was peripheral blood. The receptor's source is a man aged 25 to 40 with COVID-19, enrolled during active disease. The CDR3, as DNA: TGTGCCAGCAGCCCCGGAAACCAGGGCGACGAGCAGTACTTC. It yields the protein CASSPGNQGDEQYF.